This T cell receptor (beta chain) was sequenced for a study of T cells in Graves' hyperthyroidism and ophthalmopathy. Study findings and constraints: Using 13 V-J features, a model discriminated ophthalmopathy from stable hyperthyroidism.

The CDR3 runs to 14 residues. Trimming left V 7 bases short and J 5 bases short, with 16 bases between. RNA transcripts were the template for amplifying TCR beta CDR3 regions. A first-round RT-PCR of the TCR CDR3 used the HTBI primer set. TCRdb re-called the multiplex PCR reads with MiXCR, one entry per CDR3 protein. The data contain 200,000 or so distinct CDR3 sequences, about a sixth of them singletons. The sample holds many counts of this clonotype. The target antigen is unknown. Clinical symptoms, serum thyroxine and TRAb, thyroid ultrasound and orbital computed tomography were used for the diagnoses.

This chain links TRBV12-3 or TRBV12-4 with TRBJ2-3; the D is unclear. This sequence originates from a woman in her fifties or sixties with Graves' hyperthyroidism. Specimen: blood. CDR3 residues: CASTKEQSGDTQYF. CDR3 bases: TGTGCCAGCACCAAGGAACAGTCGGGAGATACGCAGTATTTT.